Sequencing of this T cell receptor (beta chain) was carried out in a study of breast tumors, draining lymph nodes, adjacent tissues. One entry per CDR3 protein, called by TCRdb with MiXCR from the multiplex PCR reads. The sample contains 25,000 or so distinct CDR3 sequences, under 30% of which appear only once. The CDR3 is 14 residues long. Between the trimmed V and J ends, which lost 3 bases and 6 bases, there was a span of 14 bases. The germline gives CDR1 SEHNR, CDR2 FQNEAQ (reference sequence). This clonotype appeared many times. Its matching antigen is unknown. The study's findings and limits: Findings are consistent with lymph node origin and intratumoral expansion of most tumor T cells. That most tumor T cells come from lymph nodes remained unproven. Tumor and nontumor repertoires were significantly more similar in luminal-like than in basal-like breast cancer.

The material sequenced was breast tumor tissue. This receptor was obtained from a female donor with breast cancer. Some clones in this sample may be carry-over from other donors' samples. The rearrangement links TRBV7-9 to TRBJ1-2; D might be TRBD1 (5 bases). The CDR3 nucleotides are TGTGCCAGCAGCTTTGCCATAGGGGTGGATGGCTACACCTTC. The encoded protein is CASSFAIGVDGYTF.